The next 18 T cell receptor beta chains were all read from a single sample in a study of cytomegalovirus exposure and HLA in healthy donors. 60 Vbeta and 13 Jbeta primers were used in PCR. The data were produced by immunoSEQ multiplex PCR, yet TCRdb's version contains in-frame clones alone and is incomplete. This table holds fewer than 150,000 clones, 73% found once. Source material: PBMCs. The receptors come from a human donor in good health.

The chain carries TRBV10-3 and TRBJ1-2; a weak D match, TRBD1 (5 bases). The length of the CDR3 is 16 residues. Per germline, CDR1 ENHRY and CDR2 SYGVKD. Trimming cost V 4 bases and J 4 bases, with 19 bases left between them. Here the CDR3 DNA reads TGTGCCATCAGTGCGCGACAGATCCTTCTACTCTATGGCTACACCTTC. This codes for CAISARQILLLYGYTF.

This chain links TRBV4-1 with TRBJ2-2; D possibly corresponds to TRBD1 (6 bases). The germline V gene has CDR1 MGHRA and CDR2 YSYEKL. V gave up 0 bases and J gave up 5 bases, with 10 bases separating them. The CDR3 consists of 15 residues. CDR3 residues: CASSQDGTGTGELFF. As DNA, the CDR3 is TGCGCCAGCAGCCAAGATGGAACAGGGACCGGGGAGCTGTTTTTT.

CDR3 region: CASSVGTGYNSPLHF. CDR3 sequence (DNA): TGTGCCAGCAGCGTAGGGACAGGCTATAATTCACCCCTCCACTTT. This chain uses TRBV9 with TRBJ1-6, with 7 bases matching TRBD1. The V segment lost 0 bases and the J segment 3 bases; nucleotides outside the gene matches: 0. Germline CDR1 and CDR2: SGDLS and YYNGEE. This CDR3 region has 15 residues.

This clone occurred a few times. The V call is TRBV27, the J call TRBJ1-1; D is perhaps TRBD1 (6 bases). Trimming stripped 6 bases from V and 4 bases from J, with 9 bases between. The CDR3 extends over 12 amino acids. Germline V CDR1 and CDR2: MNHEY, SMNVEV (reference sequence). The CDR3, as DNA: TGTGCCAGCAGACAGGGTTCCACTGAAGCTTTCTTT. Translation gives CASRQGSTEAFF.

In this sample, this clone turned up once. The chain uses TRBV5-1 and TRBJ2-5, with 8 nucleotides matching TRBD2. The CDR3 is 14 residues long. From germline, CDR1 is SGHRS and CDR2 YFSETQ. J lost 5 bases, V lost 3 bases, and 6 bases had no gene match. CDR3 DNA sequence: TGCGCCAGCAGCTCGACAGCGGGAGTTGAGACCCAGTACTTC. Translating gives CASSSTAGVETQYF.

This chain links TRBV7-9 with TRBJ2-5; TRBD1 matches at 7 bases. The CDR3 has 14 amino acids. The V and J ends lost 5 bases and 5 bases, in that order; junction bases with no gene match: 8. Germline V lookup: CDR1 SEHNR, CDR2 FQNEAQ (reference sequence). The CDR3 protein is CASSLGTVAETQYF. CDR3 in DNA: TGTGCCAGCAGCCTGGGGACAGTAGCCGAGACCCAGTACTTC.

The rearrangement uses TRBV6-1 and TRBJ1-6; D is unresolved. The CDR3 runs 16 residues. The germline CDR1 and CDR2 sequences are MNHNS and SASEGT. V was cut by 0 bases and J by 0 bases, with 6 bases left in between. The CDR3 loop is CASSEARSSYNSPLHF. CDR3 bases: TGTGCCAGCAGTGAAGCCCGTAGCTCCTATAATTCACCCCTCCACTTT.

The CDR3 spells CASSIGTGRPYEQYF. In nucleotides, the CDR3 is TGTGCCAGTAGTATCGGGACAGGGCGTCCCTACGAGCAGTACTTC. The chain is built from TRBV19 and TRBJ2-7, with 9 bases identical to TRBD1. CDR3 length: 15 residues. With 3 bases clipped from V and 2 bases from J, the junction kept 5 bases outside the gene matches. Germline-derived CDR1 and CDR2 are LNHDA and SQIVND (reference sequence).

Here the CDR3 reads CASSANPGLAASTDTQYF. In DNA, the CDR3 is TGTGCCAGCAGCGCAAACCCGGGACTAGCGGCCAGCACAGATACGCAGTATTTT. The V call is TRBV9, the J call TRBJ2-3; 11 bases are shared with TRBD2. Germline V gene data show CDR1 as SGDLS and CDR2 as YYNGEE. This CDR3 has 18 amino acids. V was pared by 3 bases and J by 0 bases, with 9 bases of the junction left unmatched.

The chain joins TRBV15 to TRBJ1-2; 8 positions agree with TRBD1. Germline assignment: CDR1 LNHNV and CDR2 YYDKDF (reference sequence). The CDR3 has 16 amino acids. V shed 0 bases and J 4 bases; nucleotides not matched to a gene: 7. The CDR3 DNA is TGTGCCACCAGCAGAGAGGCAGGGGGCCGGCTCTATGGCTACACCTTC. Translating it yields CATSREAGGRLYGYTF.

V gene TRBV29-1 combines with J gene TRBJ2-7; TRBD2 might be the D (5 bases). CDR1 SQVTM and CDR2 ANQGSEA come from the germline V gene. The CDR3 is made up of 13 amino acids. Trimming shortened V by 6 bases and J by 5 bases, and 17 bases separated the two germline ends. The CDR3 nucleotides read TGCAGCGTCGCGACGGGGAAGTCGAACGAGCAGTACTTC. This encodes CSVATGKSNEQYF.

The rearrangement joins TRBV5-1 to TRBJ1-4, with D uncertain. The CDR3 loop spans 14 amino acids. The V gene's germline CDR1 is SGHRS and CDR2 YFSETQ. The germline V and J ends were trimmed by 5 bases and 8 bases, with 16 bases remaining between them. The chain's CDR3 is CASSKTPGKEKLFF. The CDR3 DNA reads TGCGCCAGCAGTAAGACCCCCGGGAAGGAAAAACTGTTTTTT.

The chain joins TRBV19 to TRBJ1-2; 7 bases map to TRBD1. This CDR3 is built from 15 residues. CDR1 is LNHDA and CDR2 is SQIVND in the germline V gene (reference sequence). CDR3: CASVRDRRANYGYTF. The CDR3 bases are TGTGCTAGCGTCCGGGACAGAAGAGCTAACTATGGCTACACCTTC.

The rearrangement joins TRBV5-1 to TRBJ1-1, with D tentatively TRBD1 (5 bases). The V gene's germline CDR1 is SGHRS and CDR2 YFSETQ. Trimming removed 1 base from V and 1 base from J, with 5 bases in between. The CDR3 is 13 amino acids. Written as DNA, the CDR3 is TGCGCCAGCAGCTTGCAGGGGAACACTGAAGCTTTCTTT. This encodes CASSLQGNTEAFF.

This chain joins TRBV25-1 and TRBJ1-4, with 9 positions matching TRBD1. In germline, CDR1 is MGHDK, CDR2 SYGVNS. The CDR3 has 18 amino acids. The V and J ends lost 4 bases and 7 bases, in that order; junction bases with no gene match: 16. CDR3 amino acids: CASSAYRDRDYSSEKLFF. The CDR3 DNA is TGTGCCAGCAGTGCGTATCGGGACAGGGATTACTCAAGTGAAAAACTGTTTTTT. The full variable domain, completed using reference TRBV25-1 and TRBJ1-4, is EADIYQTPRYLVIGTGKKITLECSQTMGHDKMYWYQQDPGMELHLIHYSYGVNSTEKGDLSSESTVSRIRTEHFPLTLESARPSHTSQYLCASSAYRDRDYSSEKLFFGSGTQLSVL.

The chain is built from TRBV7-2 and TRBJ2-7; TRBD1 matches 7 bases. V dropped 5 bases and J dropped 1; count of bases not matched to a gene: 5. Germline V CDR1 and CDR2: SGHTA, FQGNSA. The CDR3 is 14 residues long. CDR3 sequence reads: CASSPLTGSYEQYF. CDR3 bases: TGTGCCAGCAGCCCGTTGACAGGGTCCTACGAGCAGTACTTC.

This clone was counted between two and nine times. The chain couples TRBV6-1 to TRBJ1-2; 7 nucleotides match TRBD1. This CDR3 has 13 amino acids. Germline loops: CDR1 MNHNS, CDR2 SASEGT. Germline trimming cut 5 bases from V and 8 bases from J; bases unmatched to any gene: 8. The CDR3 nucleotides are TGTGCCAGCAGTCCTGGGACAGAATACGGCTACACCTTC. Its translation: CASSPGTEYGYTF.

The chain links TRBV7-2 to TRBJ2-7; 11 bases fit TRBD1. V lost 3 bases to trimming and J lost 6 bases; unmatched junction nucleotides: 4. CDR1 is SGHTA, CDR2 FQGNSA, per germline. The CDR3 length is 14 residues. The CDR3, as DNA: TGTGCCAGCAGCTTGGAGGACAGGGGGCTCGAGCAGTACTTC. It yields the protein CASSLEDRGLEQYF.